Below, 5 T cell receptor beta chains from the same sample are listed, as sequenced in a study of T cell changes during pregnancy in multiple sclerosis. TCRdb's table, derived via immunoSEQ multiplex PCR, lists solely in-frame clones and lacks some. The table includes about 45,000 clones, 75% to 95% detected once. Material: CD4+ T cells from peripheral blood mononuclear cells, obtained before pregnancy. Receptors were obtained from a female donor with multiple sclerosis, enrolled in a pregnancy study.

This clone was observed a single time. The chain carries TRBV5-1 and TRBJ1-4, with 9 nucleotides matching TRBD1. This CDR3 has 15 residues. CDR1 and CDR2 from the germline V gene are SGHRS and YFSETQ. The V and J ends lost 3 bases and 9 bases, in that order; junction bases with no gene match: 9. CDR3 sequence: CASSYNADRGQKLFF. The CDR3 DNA follows: TGCGCCAGCAGCTACAACGCGGACAGGGGTCAAAAACTGTTTTTT. The full variable domain, completed using reference TRBV5-1 and TRBJ1-4, is KAGVTQTPRYLIKTRGQQVTLSCSPISGHRSVSWYQQTPGQGLQFLFEYFSETQRNKGNFPGRFSGRQFSNSRSEMNVSTLELGDSALYLCASSYNADRGQKLFFGSGTQLSVL.

This chain links TRBV30 with TRBJ2-6; the D is unclear. Germline CDR1 is GTSNPN and CDR2 is SVGIG (reference sequence). The V end lost 0 bases, the J end lost 4 bases, and 7 bases lay between the germline ends. The CDR3 runs 14 residues. The CDR3 region has the DNA TGTGCCTGGAGTGTGCGCCGCGGGGCCAACGTCCTGACTTTC. This encodes CAWSVRRGANVLTF.

This chain links TRBV2 with TRBJ1-5, with TRBD1 as a possible D gene (5 bases). CDR3 length: 14 amino acids. V was trimmed by 11 bases and J by 2 bases, leaving 16 bases between them. The germline V gene encodes CDR1 SNHLY and CDR2 FYNNEI. The CDR3 loop is CASKGPSGNQPQHF. CDR3 nucleotide sequence: TGTGCCTCCAAGGGGCCTTCGGGCAATCAGCCCCAGCATTTT.

This chain's CDR3 is CATSLNKPGQGGDSNQPQHF. DNA of the CDR3: TGTGCCACCAGCTTGAATAAACCGGGACAGGGGGGGGATAGCAATCAGCCCCAGCATTTT. The J gene is TRBJ1-5, the V gene TRBV15, with 11 nucleotides matching TRBD1. The CDR3 has 20 amino acids. Trimming at V came to 5 bases and at J to 0 bases, leaving 15 bases not matched to a gene. The germline CDR1 and CDR2 sequences are LNHNV and YYDKDF (reference sequence).

The chain uses TRBV5-1 and TRBJ2-1; the match to TRBD2 covers 10 bases. V was clipped by 2 bases and J by 8 bases; unmatched bases: 7. Per germline, CDR1 SGHRS and CDR2 YFSETQ. This CDR3 region has 15 residues. The DNA of the CDR3 is TGCGCCAGCAGCTTATCACCGGGACTAGCGTATGAGCAGTTCTTC. Protein product: CASSLSPGLAYEQFF.